This is a list of T cell receptor beta chains from one sample in a study of cytomegalovirus exposure and HLA in healthy donors. The table came from immunoSEQ multiplex PCR; TCRdb's copy has only in-frame clones and leaves some out. Among tens of thousands of clones listed, approximately 78% were seen once. The specimen sequenced was PBMCs. Every receptor here comes from a male donor in good health and CMV-seropositive. Each CDR3 is given with its conserved first and last residue. Fields, in order: V gene, D gene, J gene, clone size, CDR3 DNA, CDR3 protein. D genes are given only for firm matches. The size of a clone is reported for some rows only, either as once, few or many, or as a class for expanded clones.

TRBV25-1,NA,TRBJ1-5,NA,TGTGCCAGCAGTCTTGGGGGCCGTAGCAATCAGCCCCAGCATTTT,CASSLGGRSNQPQHF
TRBV9,TRBD2,TRBJ2-7,NA,TGTGCCAGCAGCGTAGGTTTTAGCGGGAGGGAAATAACCTACGAGCAGTACTTC,CASSVGFSGREITYEQYF
TRBV21-1,NA,TRBJ2-5,NA,TGTGCCAGCAGCAAAGCGGAGGGCCCCGAGACCCAGTACTTC,CASSKAEGPETQYF
TRBV5-1,NA,TRBJ2-1,few,TGCGCCAGCAGCCTGGAGCAGGGCAATGAGCAGTTCTTC,CASSLEQGNEQFF
TRBV9,TRBD1,TRBJ1-2,NA,TGTGCCAGCAGCGTCGGCCCACAGGGGGCGCGGGTAGGCTACACCTTC,CASSVGPQGARVGYTF
TRBV29-1,NA,TRBJ1-1,NA,TGCAGCGTTGTGTCGGACAAGGTGAACACTGAAGCTTTCTTT,CSVVSDKVNTEAFF
TRBV18,NA,TRBJ2-3,NA,TGTGCCAGCTCAATTACTAGTTCAGGCACAGATACGCAGTATTTT,CASSITSSGTDTQYF
TRBV27,NA,TRBJ1-2,NA,TGTGCCAGCAGTTTATACCTCGGCAGGGGCTATGGCTACACCTTC,CASSLYLGRGYGYTF
TRBV19,TRBD1,TRBJ1-6,NA,TGTGCCAGTACACCTAACAGGGGCGGCAACTATAATTCACCCCTCCACTTT,CASTPNRGGNYNSPLHF
TRBV7-6,TRBD2,TRBJ2-2,NA,TGTGCCAGCACCTCGGGGGGGTTAAACACCGGGGAGCTGTTTTTT,CASTSGGLNTGELFF
TRBV27,TRBD1,TRBJ2-3,NA,TGTGCCAGCAGTATTAACAGGGGGGCAATGACAGATACGCAGTATTTT,CASSINRGAMTDTQYF
TRBV5-1,NA,TRBJ1-1,NA,TGCGCCAGCAGCGATCGACAGGTTTTTACTGAAGCTTTCTTT,CASSDRQVFTEAFF
TRBV5-4,TRBD1,TRBJ1-1,NA,TGTGCCAGCAGCTCCGGGACAGGGTACACTGAAGCTTTCTTT,CASSSGTGYTEAFF
TRBV28,NA,TRBJ2-7,NA,TGTGCCAGCAGTTGGGGCAGCTCCTACGAGCAGTACTTC,CASSWGSSYEQYF
TRBV7-8,TRBD1,TRBJ1-5,NA,TGTGCCAGCAGCGCCCGGGACAGTTGGGCGCCCCAGCATTTT,CASSARDSWAPQHF
TRBV5-1,NA,TRBJ1-6,NA,TGCGCCAGCAGCCCGGACGGACACCCAAATTCACCCCTCCACTTT,CASSPDGHPNSPLHF
TRBV10-3,NA,TRBJ1-1,NA,TGTGCCATCAGGGGACAGAACACTGAAGCTTTCTTT,CAIRGQNTEAFF
TRBV30,NA,TRBJ1-5,NA,TGTGCCTTACGACAGGGCAATCAGCCCCAGCATTTT,CALRQGNQPQHF
TRBV30,NA,TRBJ2-7,NA,TGTGCCTGGAGTCTTTTCGGGGGAGAGTACGAGCAGTACTTC,CAWSLFGGEYEQYF
TRBV6-5,TRBD1,TRBJ2-2,NA,TGTGCCAGCAGTTCACAGGGGGACGGGGAGCTGTTTTTT,CASSSQGDGELFF
TRBV27,TRBD1,TRBJ1-1,NA,TGTGCCAGCAGTACTGGACAGGGGGCAAGCACTGAAGCTTTCTTT,CASSTGQGASTEAFF
TRBV19,TRBD1,TRBJ1-3,few,TGTGCCAGTACCTTCGACAGGGGGCGCCTTGGAAACACCATATATTTT,CASTFDRGRLGNTIYF
TRBV6-1,NA,TRBJ2-7,many,TGTGCCAGCAGTGGGGGCGAATCCTACGAGCAGTACTTC,CASSGGESYEQYF
TRBV4-1,NA,TRBJ2-5,NA,TGCGCCAGCAGCCAAGATCCAGGGGGGCGGCAAGAGACCCAGTACTTC,CASSQDPGGRQETQYF
TRBV6-5,NA,TRBJ2-2,NA,TGTGCCAGCAGGACCCATAGCGGAGACACCGGGGAGCTGTTTTTT,CASRTHSGDTGELFF
TRBV2,NA,TRBJ1-5,NA,TGTGCCAGCACTCCGGGGGGGACTAGCAATCAGCCCCAGCATTTT,CASTPGGTSNQPQHF
TRBV6-5,TRBD1,TRBJ2-7,NA,TGTGCCAGCAGTCCATACAGGGGAAACTACGAGCAGTACTTC,CASSPYRGNYEQYF
TRBV2,TRBD1,TRBJ2-2,once,TGTGCCAGCAGTGAAGCGCAACAGGGGGCCGGGGAGCTGTTTTTT,CASSEAQQGAGELFF
TRBV30,NA,TRBJ1-2,NA,TGTGCCCACGACGGCGGGAACTATGGCTACACCTTC,CAHDGGNYGYTF
TRBV7-9,TRBD1,TRBJ1-4,NA,TGTGCCAGCAGCTCTTGGACAGGGCAGGTGGCAACTAATGAAAAACTGTTTTTT,CASSSWTGQVATNEKLFF
TRBV19,TRBD2,TRBJ2-3,NA,TGTGCCAGTAGTATGAGCGGGACCACAGATACGCAGTATTTT,CASSMSGTTDTQYF
TRBV25-1,TRBD1,TRBJ2-7,NA,TGTGCCAGCAGTGAATCAGTCACAGGGGGCGGCGAGCAGTACTTC,CASSESVTGGGEQYF
TRBV10-3,NA,TRBJ2-1,NA,TGTGCCATCAGTGAGTCACTAGTTAATGAGCAGTTCTTC,CAISESLVNEQFF
TRBV18,NA,TRBJ2-5,NA,TGTGCCAGCCAGGGGGAGACCCAGTACTTC,CASQGETQYF
TRBV18,TRBD1,TRBJ2-3,NA,TGTGCCAGCTCGTGGGACAGGGGGCGTTTGACAGATACGCAGTATTTT,CASSWDRGRLTDTQYF
TRBV5-4,NA,TRBJ1-1,NA,TGTGCCAGCAGCTTGGCGGGGGTACCTGAAGCTTTCTTT,CASSLAGVPEAFF
TRBV30,NA,TRBJ1-2,NA,TGTGCCTACTCCGATACAGGAATAAACTATGGCTACACCTTC,CAYSDTGINYGYTF
TRBV28,TRBD1,TRBJ2-7,NA,TGTGCCAGCAGTTTATCGGTCGGGACAGGACCCACCTACGAGCAGTACTTC,CASSLSVGTGPTYEQYF
TRBV27,TRBD2,TRBJ2-3,NA,TGTGCCAGCAGTCCACCTAGCGGGGGGGCTGCAGATACGCAGTATTTT,CASSPPSGGAADTQYF
TRBV19,NA,TRBJ1-1,once,TGTGCCAGTCTAAAGACTGGGTGGAACACTGAAGCTTTCTTT,CASLKTGWNTEAFF
TRBV19,NA,TRBJ1-1,NA,TGTGCCAGTAGCATTAAGGGGGATACTGAAGCTTTCTTT,CASSIKGDTEAFF
TRBV6-5,NA,TRBJ1-5,NA,TGTGCCAGCAGTTACCGGGGTAGCAATCAGCCCCAGCATTTT,CASSYRGSNQPQHF
TRBV7-3,TRBD2,TRBJ2-1,few,TGTGCCAGCAGCTTAAGGCTAGCGGGGGTGAATGAGCAGTTCTTC,CASSLRLAGVNEQFF
TRBV4-1,TRBD2,TRBJ2-7,NA,TGCGCCAGCAGCCACACTAGCGGGAGGGCCGAGCAGTACTTC,CASSHTSGRAEQYF
TRBV4-2,NA,TRBJ2-3,NA,TGTGCCAGCAGCCCCAGAGGCCCGACTAGTCCCACAGATACGCAGTATTTT,CASSPRGPTSPTDTQYF
TRBV15,NA,TRBJ2-3,NA,TGTGCCACCAGCAGAGATCGGTACACAGATACGCAGTATTTT,CATSRDRYTDTQYF